The sequence of this TCR beta chain was determined in a study of OX40 agonist ivuxolimab in advanced cancers. Measured with immunoSEQ multiplex PCR; TCRdb has only the in-frame clones, and not every one. This table has under 85,000 clones, roughly nine tenths appearing once. The J segment lost 4 bases and the V segment lost 3 bases, leaving 6 bases of the junction unmatched. The germline V gene encodes CDR1 SGDLS and CDR2 YYNGEE. The CDR3 length is 14 residues. The TCR was taken from an adult with an advanced solid tumor such as melanoma, head and neck, liver or kidney cancer. The specimen comprised CD4+ or CD8+ T cells sorted from blood, sampled in a trial of the OX40 agonist ivuxolimab. The V and J genes are TRBV9 and TRBJ1-2; 7 bases are shared with TRBD1. CDR3 in amino acids: CASSGGQAAYGYTF. CDR3 sequence (DNA): TGTGCCAGCAGCGGCGGACAGGCAGCCTATGGCTACACCTTC.